This T cell receptor beta chain was documented in a study of blood T cells in healthy people across ages. This clonotype appeared many times. Its specificity is unknown. Sample-barcoded 5' priming and a J-beta primer mix drove a second PCR of roughly 7 to 11 cycles. TCRdb redid the calling of the 5' RACE reads with MiXCR, one entry per CDR3 protein. The sample holds hundreds of thousands of distinct CDR3 sequences, about 30% seen once. In each sample, at least 7 million PBMCs were isolated. This CDR3 is built from 17 residues. The junction had 12 bases not matched to a gene; V was cut back by 5 bases and J by 0 bases. Germline V gene data show CDR1 as SQVTM and CDR2 as ANQGSEA. The study, taken as a whole, reports: Older age went with lower TCR beta diversity per million T cells, in a roughly linear way. Naive T cell percentage showed a strong correlation with TCR beta diversity.

This clonotype originated in a woman older than 75 in good health. V gene TRBV29-1 combines with J gene TRBJ2-1; the match to TRBD2 covers 8 bases. Sample: blood. CDR3 in amino acids: CSVRGGVAGSSYNEQFF. CDR3 nucleotides: TGCAGCGTTCGGGGGGGCGTAGCCGGCAGCTCCTACAATGAGCAGTTCTTC.